This T cell receptor beta chain emerged from a study of T cell responses to AZD1222 COVID-19 vaccine. The table came from immunoSEQ multiplex PCR; TCRdb's copy has only in-frame clones and leaves some out. Of more than 95,000 clones in the sample, roughly 90% were seen once. Notes on this clone: Its antigen is not identified.

General study results and limits: Spike was spanned by vaccine-associated CD4 TCRs, which were dominant at 160-218 and 743-854. Nearly half of spike-specific TCRs reportedly target variant regions that are unmutated in the B.1.351 and B.1.1.7 variants.

V was shortened by 3 bases and J by 0 bases, with 11 bases between the two germline ends. CDR1 is SGHVS, CDR2 FQNEAQ, per germline. The CDR3 has 15 residues. Material: peripheral blood, obtained on day 0 of AZD1222 vaccination. V is TRBV7-8 and J is TRBJ1-2; possible D gene TRBD1, 6 bases. The TCR comes from an adult in good health. In DNA form, the CDR3 reads TGTGCCAGCAGCTTCGGACAGTTCGCTAACTATGGCTACACCTTC. Amino acids: CASSFGQFANYGYTF. Drawing the rest from reference TRBV7-8 and TRBJ1-2, the complete variable domain is GAGVSQSPRYKVAKRGQDVALRCDPISGHVSLFWYQQALGQGPEFLTYFQNEAQLDKSGLPSDRFFAERPEGSVSTLKIQRTQQEDSAVYLCASSFGQFANYGYTFGSGTRLTVV.